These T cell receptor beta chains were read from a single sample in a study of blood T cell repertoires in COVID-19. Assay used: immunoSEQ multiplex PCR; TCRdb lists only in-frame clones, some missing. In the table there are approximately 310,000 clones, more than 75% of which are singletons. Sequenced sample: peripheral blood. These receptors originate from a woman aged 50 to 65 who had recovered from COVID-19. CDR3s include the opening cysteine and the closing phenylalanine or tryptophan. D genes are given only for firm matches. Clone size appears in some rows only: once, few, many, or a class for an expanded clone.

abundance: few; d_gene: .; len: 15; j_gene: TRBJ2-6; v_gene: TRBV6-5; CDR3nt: TGTGCCAGCAGCTACGAGGGCTCTGGGGCCAACGTCCTGACTTTC; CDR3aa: CASSYEGSGANVLTF
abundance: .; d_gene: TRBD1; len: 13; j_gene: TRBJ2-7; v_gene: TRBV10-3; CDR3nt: TGTGCCATCAGCGACAGGGATTTTGGCGAGCAGTACTTC; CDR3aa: CAISDRDFGEQYF
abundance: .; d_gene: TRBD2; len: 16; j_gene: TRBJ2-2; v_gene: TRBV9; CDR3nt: TGTGCCAGCAGCGGGACTAGCGGGGGGGCAGGCGGGGAGCTGTTTTTT; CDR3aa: CASSGTSGGAGGELFF
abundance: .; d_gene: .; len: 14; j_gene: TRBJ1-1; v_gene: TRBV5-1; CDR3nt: TGCGCCAGCAGCTTGGGGGGACACTCCACTGAAGCTTTCTTT; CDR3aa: CASSLGGHSTEAFF
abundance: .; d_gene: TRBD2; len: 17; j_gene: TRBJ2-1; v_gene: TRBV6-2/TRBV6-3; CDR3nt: TGTGCCAGCAGTTACGGTCTAGGGGCGGGGGTGCACAATGAGCAGTTCTTC; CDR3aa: CASSYGLGAGVHNEQFF
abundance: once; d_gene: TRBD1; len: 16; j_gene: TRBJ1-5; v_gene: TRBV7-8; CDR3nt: TGTGCCAGCAGCCAGACTAGGACAGGGCCCAATCAGCCCCAGCATTTT; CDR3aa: CASSQTRTGPNQPQHF
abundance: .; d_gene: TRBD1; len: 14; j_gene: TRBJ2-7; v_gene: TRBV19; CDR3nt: TGTGCCAGTAGTACATGGGACAGTCCCTACGAGCAGTACTTC; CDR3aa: CASSTWDSPYEQYF
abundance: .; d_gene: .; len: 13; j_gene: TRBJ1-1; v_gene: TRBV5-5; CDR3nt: TGTGCCAGCAGCTTGGCCGCAGACAGCGAAGCTTTCTTT; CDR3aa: CASSLAADSEAFF
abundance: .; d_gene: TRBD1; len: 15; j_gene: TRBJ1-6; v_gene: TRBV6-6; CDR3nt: TGTGCCAGCAGGAAAGTGGGACAGGATAATTCACCCCTCCACTTT; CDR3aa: CASRKVGQDNSPLHF
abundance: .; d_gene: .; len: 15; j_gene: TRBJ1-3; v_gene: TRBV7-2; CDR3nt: TGTGCCAGCAACGAACGGGGTGGAGCTGGAAACACCATATATTTT; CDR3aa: CASNERGGAGNTIYF
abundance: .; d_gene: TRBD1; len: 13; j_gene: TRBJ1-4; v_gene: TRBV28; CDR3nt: TGTGCCAGCCTAACAGGGGACAGAGGAAAACTGTTTTTT; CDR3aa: CASLTGDRGKLFF
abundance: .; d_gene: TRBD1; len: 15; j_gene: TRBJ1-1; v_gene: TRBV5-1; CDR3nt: TGCGCCAGCAGCTCGTCCGGGACAGGGAGTGAAGGAGCTTTCTTT; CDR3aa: CASSSSGTGSEGAFF
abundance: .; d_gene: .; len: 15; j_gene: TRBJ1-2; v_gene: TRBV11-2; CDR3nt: TGTGCCAGCAGCTTAGTTCCGACAGAAAACTATGGCTACACCTTC; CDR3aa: CASSLVPTENYGYTF
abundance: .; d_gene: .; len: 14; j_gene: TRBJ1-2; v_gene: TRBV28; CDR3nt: TGTGCCAGCAGCCTACGCGAGGTGGGCTATGGCTACACCTTC; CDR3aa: CASSLREVGYGYTF
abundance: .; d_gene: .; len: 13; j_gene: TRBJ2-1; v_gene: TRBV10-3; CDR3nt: TGTGCCATCACAATGGACAGAAACAATGAGCAGTTCTTC; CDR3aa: CAITMDRNNEQFF
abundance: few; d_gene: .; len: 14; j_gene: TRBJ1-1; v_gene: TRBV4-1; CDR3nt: TGCGCCAGCAGCCAAGCCCATCTGAACACTGAAGCTTTCTTT; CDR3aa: CASSQAHLNTEAFF
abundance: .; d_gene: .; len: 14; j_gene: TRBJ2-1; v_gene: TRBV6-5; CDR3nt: TGTGCCAGCACGGGGGCTAGCGGATACAATGAGCAGTTCTTC; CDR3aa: CASTGASGYNEQFF
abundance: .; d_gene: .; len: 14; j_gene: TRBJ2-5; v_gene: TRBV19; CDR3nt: TGTGCCAGTAGCCTCCCGTACAGGGCGGAGACCCAGTACTTC; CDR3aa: CASSLPYRAETQYF
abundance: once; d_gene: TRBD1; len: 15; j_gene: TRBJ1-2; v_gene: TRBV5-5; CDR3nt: TGTGCCAGCAGCTTGCGGTACAGGGGTAACTATGGCTACACCTTC; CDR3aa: CASSLRYRGNYGYTF
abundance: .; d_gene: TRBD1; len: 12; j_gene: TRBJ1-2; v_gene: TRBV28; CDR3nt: TGTGCCAGCAGAAACAGGGGGCGGGGCTACACCTTC; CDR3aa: CASRNRGRGYTF
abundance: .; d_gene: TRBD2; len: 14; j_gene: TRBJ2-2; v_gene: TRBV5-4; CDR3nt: TGTGCCAGCAGACCGGGACTAGCTACCGGGGAGCTGTTTTTT; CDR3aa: CASRPGLATGELFF
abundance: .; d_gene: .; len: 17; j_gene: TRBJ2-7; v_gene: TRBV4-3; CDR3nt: TGCGCCAGCAGCCTAAGAAGGGAGTTAGGGCGGTCCTACGAGCAGTACTTC; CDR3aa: CASSLRRELGRSYEQYF
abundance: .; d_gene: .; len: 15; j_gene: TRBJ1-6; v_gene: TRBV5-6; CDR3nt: TGTGCCAGCAGTTTTGGGGGCGCCTATAATTCACCCCTCCACTTT; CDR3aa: CASSFGGAYNSPLHF
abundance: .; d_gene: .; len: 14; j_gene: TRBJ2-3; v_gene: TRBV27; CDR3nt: TGTGCCAGCAGTCCTCTCTCTACCACAGATACGCAGTATTTT; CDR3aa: CASSPLSTTDTQYF
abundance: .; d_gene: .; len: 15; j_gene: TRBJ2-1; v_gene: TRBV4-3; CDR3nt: TGCGCCAGCAGCCAAGATTTTTCGGTGGGGCGGGAGCAGTTCTTC; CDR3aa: CASSQDFSVGREQFF
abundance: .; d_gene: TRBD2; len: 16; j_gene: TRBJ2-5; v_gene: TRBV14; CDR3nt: TGTGCCAGCAGCCAAACAGCGGGGCTTTCGGGAGAGACCCAGTACTTC; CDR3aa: CASSQTAGLSGETQYF
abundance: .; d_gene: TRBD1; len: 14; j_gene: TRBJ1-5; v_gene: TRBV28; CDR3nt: TGTGCCAGCAAATCGGGACAGCTGAATCAGCCCCAGCATTTT; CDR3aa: CASKSGQLNQPQHF
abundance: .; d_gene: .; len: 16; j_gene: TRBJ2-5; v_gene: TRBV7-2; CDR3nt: TGTGCCAGCAACCCAAGAGGGGGAGAAAGCCAAGAGACCCAGTACTTC; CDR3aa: CASNPRGGESQETQYF
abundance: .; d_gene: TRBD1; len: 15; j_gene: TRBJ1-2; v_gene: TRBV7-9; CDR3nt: TGTGCCAGCAGCTTAGCCTCGACAGGGTACTATGGCTACACCTTC; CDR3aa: CASSLASTGYYGYTF
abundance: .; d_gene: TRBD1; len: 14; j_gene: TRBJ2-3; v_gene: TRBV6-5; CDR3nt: TGTGCCACCCGGCCGACAGGGGGCACAGATACGCAGTATTTT; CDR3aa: CATRPTGGTDTQYF
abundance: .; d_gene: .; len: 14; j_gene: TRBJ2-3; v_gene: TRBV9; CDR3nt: TGTGCCAGCAGCGTAATAGGGGTCGGAGATACGCAGTATTTT; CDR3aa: CASSVIGVGDTQYF